Listed here are 7 T cell receptor beta chains from one sample, sequenced in a study of T-cell memory formation after mild COVID-19. From the 5' RACE reads, TCRdb called clonotypes with MiXCR, one entry per CDR3 protein. The repertoire includes roughly 250,000 distinct CDR3 sequences, 16% of them detected once, and 22% sits in the top ten. Material for sequencing was PBMCs or a T cell subset sorted from them (not recorded which). The origin of the receptors is a young man who had mild COVID-19 (a few samples of this study predate the infection). Cell type and time point are not known.

The table lists this clonotype with a few counts. V is TRBV7-2 and J is TRBJ2-3; D not resolved. The ends were cut back, 4 bases at V and 6 bases at J, with 14 bases in the middle. This CDR3 region has 14 residues. Germline loops: CDR1 SGHTA, CDR2 FQGNSA. The CDR3 nucleotides are TGTGCCAGCAGCTCTTTCAGTATTTCCGATACGCAGTATTTT. It encodes CASSSFSISDTQYF.

The genes are TRBV7-8 and TRBJ1-4, with 7 bases matching TRBD1. This CDR3 contains 15 residues. Germline V gene data show CDR1 as SGHVS and CDR2 as FQNEAQ. Trimming took 5 bases from V and 3 from J; bases not matched to a gene: 6. CDR3 DNA: TGTGCCAGCAGCCCCTCAGGGGGAGCTAATGAAAAACTGTTTTTT. The encoded protein is CASSPSGGANEKLFF.

The DNA of the CDR3 is TGTGCCAGCAGTATGGGACAGCCCTGGGAGACCCAGTACTTC. Translating it yields CASSMGQPWETQYF. The chain combines TRBV3-1 with TRBJ2-5, with 7 bases matching TRBD1. After removal of 6 bases from V and 5 bases from J, the junction contained 9 bases not matched to a gene. CDR3 length: 14 amino acids. CDR1 is LGHDT and CDR2 is YNNKEL in the germline V gene (reference sequence).

This clonotype turned up a few times. The chain combines TRBV4-1 with TRBJ2-5, with D perhaps TRBD2 (7 bases). Trimming stripped 2 bases from V and 3 bases from J, with 19 bases between. Germline CDR1 reads MGHRA; CDR2 reads YSYEKL. The length of the CDR3 is 17 residues. The CDR3 DNA reads as TGCGCCAGCAGCCAATTGCCACCCTGGGGGGGCGAAGAGACCCAGTACTTC. Protein product: CASSQLPPWGGEETQYF.

This clonotype showed up just a few times. J is TRBJ2-5 and V is TRBV12-3 or TRBV12-4, with D perhaps TRBD1 (5 bases). V lost 6 bases, J lost 5 bases, and 10 bases lay in between. This CDR3 is built from 12 residues. The CDR3 sequence is CASSMDTETQYF. Here the CDR3 DNA reads TGTGCCAGCAGCATGGACACGGAGACCCAGTACTTC.

A few counts support this clonotype. V and J are TRBV4-3 and TRBJ2-7; unclear D gene. Trimming cost V 0 bases and J 2 bases, with 8 bases left between them. CDR1 is LGHNA and CDR2 is YSLEER in the germline V gene. There are 14 residues in the CDR3. Here the CDR3 reads CASSQDQMTYEQYF. DNA for the CDR3: TGCGCCAGCAGCCAAGATCAGATGACCTACGAGCAGTACTTC.

This clonotype has only a few counts. The genes are TRBV5-1 and TRBJ2-2; the D is unclear. V was pared by 3 bases and J by 7 bases, with 13 bases between. CDR1 and CDR2 from the germline V gene are SGHRS and YFSETQ. The CDR3 is 14 residues long. The CDR3 nucleotides are TGCGCCAGCAGCTCGAGCCTGACAAACGGGGAGCTGTTTTTT. Amino acids: CASSSSLTNGELFF.